Presented here are 21 T cell receptor beta chains from one specimen sequenced in a study of blood T cells in healthy people across ages. A second PCR, run for about 6 to 11 cycles, used a sample-barcoded 5' primer plus a J-beta primer mix. Using its own MiXCR run on the 5' RACE reads, TCRdb lists one record per CDR3 protein. The sample consists of about 1.6 million distinct CDR3 sequences, roughly a third of them appearing once. Sequences were obtained from blood. The receptor source for this set is a woman aged 25 to 39 in good health.

This rearrangement joins TRBV5-1 to TRBJ2-1; TRBD2 is a possible D gene (5 bases). Germline V lookup: CDR1 SGHRS, CDR2 YFSETQ. This CDR3 has 15 amino acids. V lost 3 bases and J 5 bases, leaving 15 bases between the germline ends. The CDR3 DNA reads as TGCGCCAGCAGCTCCAGAGGGTTGCGGGACAATGAGCAGTTCTTC. It translates to CASSSRGLRDNEQFF.

The chain has TRBV11-2 and TRBJ1-4; D is ambiguous. CDR3 length: 15 amino acids. Germline V CDR1 and CDR2: SGHAT, FQNNGV. V lost 2 bases and J lost 5, with 12 bases in between. CDR3 bases: TGTGCCAGCAGCTTACGAGGAGGACCAAATGAAAAACTGTTTTTT. Protein: CASSLRGGPNEKLFF.

V and J are TRBV2 and TRBJ2-7; D not certain. The germline CDR1 and CDR2 sequences are SNHLY and FYNNEI. The CDR3 runs to 14 residues. Between the trimmed V and J ends, which lost 8 bases and 0 bases, there was a span of 14 bases. CDR3 residues: CASWASRPSYEQYF. CDR3 coding DNA: TGTGCCAGCTGGGCGAGCAGGCCCTCCTACGAGCAGTACTTC. The whole variable domain, filled in from reference TRBV2 and TRBJ2-7, reads EPEVTQTPSHQVTQMGQEVILRCVPISNHLYFYWYRQILGQKVEFLVSFYNNEISEKSEIFDDQFSVERPDGSNFTLKIRSTKLEDSAMYFCASWASRPSYEQYFGPGTRLTVT.

Remarks on this clonotype: At one end, the junction sequence differs from germline, possibly due to a read error. The rearrangement joins TRBV7-9 to TRBJ1-2; the D is unclear. The CDR3 has 13 residues. The germline V gene has CDR1 SEHNR and CDR2 FQNEAQ (reference sequence). CDR3 in DNA: TGTGCCAGCAGCTCAACACCTAATTATGGCTACACCTTC. Its translation: CASSSTPNYGYTF.

The CDR3 DNA follows: TGTGCCAGCAGTACTTTCCGGACTAGCGGAATTACAGATACGCAGTATTTT. Protein sequence: CASSTFRTSGITDTQYF. The V gene is TRBV6-2 or TRBV6-3, the J gene TRBJ2-3, with 10 bases identical to TRBD2. Per the germline V gene, CDR1 is MNHEY and CDR2 is SVGEGT. Trimming cost V 5 bases and J 3 bases; bases outside gene matches: 11. CDR3 size: 17 residues.

This clonotype was found once. The V and J genes are TRBV5-6 and TRBJ1-1; D might be TRBD1 (6 bases). V was cut by 2 bases and J by 3 bases, with 14 bases left in between. CDR1 SGHDT and CDR2 YYEEEE come from the germline V gene. The CDR3 covers 15 residues. The CDR3 bases are TGTGCCAGCAGCTTAGGAACGGGGGCTTACACTGAAGCTTTCTTT. It encodes CASSLGTGAYTEAFF.

About this clonotype itself: One end of the junction does not line up with germline, which may come from a read error. The chain couples TRBV5-4 to TRBJ1-1; a weak D match, TRBD1 (5 bases). In germline, CDR1 is SGHNT, CDR2 YYREEE (reference sequence). The CDR3 extends over 18 amino acids. In DNA form, the CDR3 reads TGTGCCAGCAGCCCCCGGTTGGGGGTAAAGGGGACGAACACTGAAGCTTTGTTT. Translating gives CASSPRLGVKGTNTEALF.

This chain connects TRBV12-3 or TRBV12-4 to TRBJ2-3, with D perhaps given as TRBD1 or TRBD2 (5 bases each). The CDR3 has 14 residues. Trimming shortened V by 8 bases and J by 2 bases, and 14 bases separated the two germline ends. The CDR3 DNA reads TGTGCCAGCTTCAGGGACCTCCTCACAGATACGCAGTATTTT. It translates to CASFRDLLTDTQYF.

This chain links TRBV20-1 with TRBJ2-1; possible D gene TRBD1, 5 bases. The CDR3 is made up of 15 amino acids. Germline V CDR1 and CDR2: DFQATT, SNEGSKA (reference sequence). Trimming took off 2 bases at V and 1 base at J, with 12 bases between the two ends. CDR3 residues: CSARPTGLSYNEQFF. The CDR3 DNA sequence: TGCAGTGCTAGACCCACAGGTTTGTCCTACAATGAGCAGTTCTTC.

The gene calls are TRBV5-1 and TRBJ1-4, with a possible D match to TRBD1 (5 bases). CDR1 SGHRS and CDR2 YFSETQ come from the germline V gene. The CDR3 is 16 residues long. The V and J ends lost 4 bases and 5 bases respectively, with 18 bases between them. The CDR3 loop is CASSDSGKAVNEKLFF. As DNA, the CDR3 is TGCGCCAGCAGCGATTCAGGGAAGGCGGTCAATGAAAAACTGTTTTTT.

The chain recombines TRBV2 with TRBJ2-5; 9 nucleotides align to TRBD2. CDR1 SNHLY and CDR2 FYNNEI come from the germline V gene. With 4 bases clipped from V and 5 bases from J, the junction kept 5 bases outside the gene matches. The CDR3 consists of 14 residues. The CDR3 loop is CASSGTSVVETQYF. The CDR3 nucleotides are TGTGCCAGCAGTGGGACTAGCGTCGTGGAGACCCAGTACTTC.

This clonotype was counted once. At one boundary the junction diverges from the germline segment, which might be a read error. The rearrangement links TRBV28 to TRBJ2-6; no firm D call. This CDR3 has 11 amino acids. Germline values: CDR1 MDHEN, CDR2 SYDVKM. CDR3 loop: CASNLDDVLTF. For the CDR3, the DNA is TGTGCCAGCAATTTAGACGACGTCCTGACTTTC.

The chain joins TRBV5-1 to TRBJ2-7; a possible D gene is TRBD2 (6 bases). CDR1 and CDR2 from the germline V gene are SGHRS and YFSETQ. V lost 0 bases and J 4 bases, leaving 23 bases between the germline ends. The CDR3 is 18 amino acids. CDR3: CASSLVPVSGVGRYEQYF. The DNA of the CDR3 is TGCGCCAGCAGCTTGGTCCCTGTTTCGGGAGTAGGGAGGTACGAGCAGTACTTC.

This clonotype showed up just a few times. The J gene is TRBJ2-1, the V gene TRBV6-1; 7 nucleotides match TRBD2. This CDR3 region has 16 residues. CDR1 is MNHNS and CDR2 is SASEGT in the germline V gene. Trimming removed 3 bases from V and 0 bases from J; junction bases left unmatched: 5. The CDR3 DNA is TGTGCCAGCAGTGACCAGCGGGAACTCTCCTACAATGAGCAGTTCTTC. This translates into CASSDQRELSYNEQFF.

Comments on this clonotype: Since a much larger clone is just one base distant, this may be a read error. The chain recombines TRBV12-3 or TRBV12-4 with TRBJ2-3; 10 positions agree with TRBD1. The CDR3 is made up of 16 amino acids. V was clipped by 10 bases and J by 5 bases; unmatched bases: 15. This CDR3 reads CANNPWDRGPGDTQYF. CDR3 DNA sequence: TGTGCCAACAACCCGTGGGACAGGGGTCCTGGAGATACGCAGTATTTT.

The chain uses TRBV29-1 and TRBJ1-4, with D maybe TRBD1 (6 bases). This CDR3 spans 14 amino acids. Germline CDR1 is SQVTM and CDR2 is ANQGSEA. V lost 7 bases, J lost 5 bases, and 17 bases lay in between. Here the CDR3 DNA reads TGCAGCGCCGTGTGGCCCAGGGGAAATGAAAAACTGTTTTTT. It codes for CSAVWPRGNEKLFF.

This chain links TRBV19 with TRBJ2-6; D gene ambiguous. This CDR3 has 16 amino acids. The germline gives CDR1 LNHDA, CDR2 SQIVND (reference sequence). The V and J ends lost 2 bases and 0 bases respectively, with 8 bases between them. CDR3 DNA: TGTGCCAGTAGTATATTATCGAGCTCTGGGGCCAACGTCCTGACTTTC. Translating it yields CASSILSSSGANVLTF.

The chain carries TRBV7-2 and TRBJ2-7, with unresolved D. Trimming removed 1 base from V and 0 bases from J, with 7 bases in between. This CDR3 is 14 amino acids long. Per germline, CDR1 SGHTA and CDR2 FQGNSA. The CDR3 here is CASSLDGPSYEQYF. The CDR3 coding sequence is TGTGCCAGCAGCTTAGATGGGCCCTCCTACGAGCAGTACTTC.

The V gene is TRBV7-6, the J gene TRBJ2-5; D is perhaps TRBD2 (6 bases). The CDR3 has 14 amino acids. CDR1 is SGHVS and CDR2 is FNYEAQ in the germline V gene. The V end was cut by 1 base, the J end by 3 bases, with 9 bases between. The CDR3 DNA sequence: TGTGCCAGCAGCTTAGATCCTAGCGAAGAGACCCAGTACTTC. Its translation: CASSLDPSEETQYF.

The chain employs TRBV7-3 and TRBJ2-3, with a possible D match to TRBD1 (6 bases). This CDR3 comprises 16 residues. V shed 3 bases and J shed 2 bases, with 15 bases lying between them. The germline V gene encodes CDR1 SGHTA and CDR2 FQGTGA. For the CDR3, the DNA is TGTGCCAGCAGCTTGGCCCCGGACAGACTCACAGATACGCAGTATTTT. This sequence encodes CASSLAPDRLTDTQYF.

CDR3 in DNA: TGTGCCAGCAGCTTCCTAGCGGGGGTTGTAGACGAGCAGTACTTC. Translating gives CASSFLAGVVDEQYF. The chain has TRBV7-9 and TRBJ2-7; 10 bases map to TRBD2. CDR1 is SEHNR and CDR2 is FQNEAQ in the germline V gene (reference sequence). This CDR3 has 15 residues. V was clipped by 3 bases and J by 5 bases; unmatched bases: 7.